A selection of T cell receptor beta chains follows, all from one sample in a study of T cell responses to AZD1222 COVID-19 vaccine. Produced via immunoSEQ multiplex PCR; TCRdb's table is partial and in-frame only. Of 110,000 or so clones in the sample, over 75% were seen once. The sequences come from peripheral blood, collected 28 days after the second dose of the MenACWY control vaccine. These receptors came from an adult who received the MenACWY meningococcal vaccine as a control. The CDR3 runs from the conserved cysteine through the conserved F or W. Each record gives: V gene, CDR3 protein.

V gene: TRBV7-9; CDR3 protein: CASSPQLAGYNEQFF
V gene: TRBV4-2; CDR3 protein: CASSAAETTDTQYF
V gene: TRBV5-6; CDR3 protein: CASSLEFGRANTEAFF
V gene: TRBV7-2; CDR3 protein: CASSRTAGTGELFF
V gene: TRBV7-9; CDR3 protein: CASSLLVSNTEAFF
V gene: TRBV5-1; CDR3 protein: CASSPGAGRGNTEAFF
V gene: TRBV5-1; CDR3 protein: CASSPYRATNEKLFF
V gene: TRBV29-1; CDR3 protein: CSVAGGAMKKLFF
V gene: TRBV30; CDR3 protein: CAWSLGAFYGYTF
V gene: TRBV28; CDR3 protein: CASRDRGRGTDTQYF
V gene: TRBV20-1; CDR3 protein: CSASDGGNQPQHF
V gene: TRBV2; CDR3 protein: CASRAQGASNEQFF
V gene: TRBV7-2; CDR3 protein: CASSVRGGTEAFF
V gene: TRBV6-4; CDR3 protein: CASSATVNQPQHF
V gene: TRBV5-4; CDR3 protein: CASSLQAGAVEQYF
V gene: TRBV5-1; CDR3 protein: CASSWGWSGRSYNEQFF
V gene: TRBV14; CDR3 protein: CASSQTSGTYTGELFF
V gene: TRBV28; CDR3 protein: CASRRPGQPQHF
V gene: TRBV6-5; CDR3 protein: CASRRGDSYNEQFF
V gene: TRBV5-5; CDR3 protein: CASSPAPSSYNEQFF
V gene: TRBV5-1; CDR3 protein: CASSLVPPGGTYNEQFF
V gene: TRBV5-8; CDR3 protein: CASSLGGGHSTDTQYF
V gene: TRBV5-5; CDR3 protein: CASSHPTTGTGSYEQYF
V gene: TRBV18; CDR3 protein: CASSPYGGTGLVTDTQYF